Included here is one T cell receptor (beta chain) sequence, with context. Antigen: not known. The sample belongs to a study of OX40 agonist ivuxolimab in advanced cancers. Whole-study results and caveats: The 0.1-3.0 mg/kg partial responders had among the lowest clonal expansion. Both blood CD4+ and CD8+ T cells showed clonal growth by week 6 at 0.1 to 3.0 mg/kg. Some of the nonresponding patients also showed low levels of normalized T-cell clonal expansion.

Per the germline V gene, CDR1 is SGHRS and CDR2 is YFSETQ. This CDR3 has 15 amino acids. With V trimmed by 2 bases and J by 7 bases, 5 bases remained unmatched. Method: immunoSEQ multiplex PCR; TCRdb's copy keeps in-frame clones and lacks some. The data hold 150,000 to 180,000 clones, with around 94% observed a single time. The rearrangement links TRBV5-1 to TRBJ1-6; 8 bases are shared with TRBD1. This TCR came from an adult with an advanced solid tumor such as melanoma, head and neck, liver or kidney cancer. This material consisted of CD4+ or CD8+ T cells sorted from blood, taken in a trial of the OX40 agonist ivuxolimab. The CDR3 region is CASSLSGQGNSPLHF. As DNA, the CDR3 is TGCGCCAGCAGCTTATCCGGACAGGGCAATTCACCCCTCCACTTT.